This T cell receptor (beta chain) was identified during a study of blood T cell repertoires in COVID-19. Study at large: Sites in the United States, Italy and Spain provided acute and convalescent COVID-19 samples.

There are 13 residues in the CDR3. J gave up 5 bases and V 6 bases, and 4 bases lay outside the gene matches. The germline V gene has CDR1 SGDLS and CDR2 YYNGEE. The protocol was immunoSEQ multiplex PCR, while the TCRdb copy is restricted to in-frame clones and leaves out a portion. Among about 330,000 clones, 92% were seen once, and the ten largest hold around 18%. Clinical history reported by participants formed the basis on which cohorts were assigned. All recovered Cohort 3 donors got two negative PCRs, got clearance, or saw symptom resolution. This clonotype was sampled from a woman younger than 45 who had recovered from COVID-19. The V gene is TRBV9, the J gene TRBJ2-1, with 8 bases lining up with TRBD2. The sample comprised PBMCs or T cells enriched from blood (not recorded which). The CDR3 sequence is CASTGSGDNEQFF. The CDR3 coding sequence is TGTGCCAGCACAGGTAGCGGGGACAATGAGCAGTTCTTC.